The 26 T cell receptor beta chains in this list originate from one sample, sequenced in a study of long-term antiretroviral therapy in people with HIV. Running of the v3.0 immunoSEQ assay took place at survey level. TCRdb keeps only in-frame clones here, not all; method: immunoSEQ multiplex PCR. Of about 25,000 clones in the sample, more than 80% were seen once. This specimen was unsorted PBMCs, taken 7.6 years after starting antiretroviral therapy. All receptors come from a woman in her forties with HIV.

This chain joins TRBV15 and TRBJ2-1; 7 bases align to TRBD1. Unmatched junction bases numbered 6, after V lost 0 bases and J lost 7 bases. Germline V CDR1 and CDR2: LNHNV, YYDKDF (reference sequence). CDR3 length: 15 amino acids. Written as DNA, the CDR3 is TGTGCCACCAGCAGAGAAAGACAGGGCCCAAATGAGCAGTTCTTC. Its translation is CATSRERQGPNEQFF.

This clone was detected a few times. This rearrangement joins TRBV10-3 to TRBJ1-5; 8 bases line up with TRBD1. CDR3 length: 13 amino acids. The V gene's germline CDR1 is ENHRY and CDR2 SYGVKD. The ends lost 5 bases at V and 10 bases at J; junction bases unmatched: 7. The CDR3 coding sequence is TGTGCCATCAGTAGGGGACAGGACCACCCCCAGCATTTT. Protein: CAISRGQDHPQHF.

The genes are TRBV30 and TRBJ2-3; the D gene is possibly TRBD2 (6 bases). Trimming removed 4 bases at V and 7 bases at J, with 9 bases between. The CDR3 consists of 11 residues. From germline, CDR1 is GTSNPN and CDR2 SVGIG (reference sequence). DNA for the CDR3: TGTGCCTGGACTAGCGCCCATACGCAGTATTTT. Residues: CAWTSAHTQYF.

This sequence joins TRBV7-2 and TRBJ1-4; D not resolved. The CDR3 has 15 residues. From germline, CDR1 is SGHTA and CDR2 FQGNSA. Deletions cut 3 bases from V and 5 bases from J, with 13 bases between. CDR3 protein: CASSFGRAMNEKLFF. The CDR3 DNA sequence: TGTGCCAGCAGCTTTGGGCGGGCGATGAATGAAAAACTGTTTTTT.

In its sample, this clone was seen once. The J gene is TRBJ2-2, the V gene TRBV19, with 14 bases identical to TRBD2. Per germline, CDR1 LNHDA and CDR2 SQIVND (reference sequence). There are 17 residues in the CDR3. V shed 5 bases, J shed 6 bases, and the junction held 8 bases outside the gene matches. For the CDR3, the DNA is TGTGCCAGTAGTCCGGGACTAGCGGGGGAAGCCTCCGGGGAGCTGTTTTTT. Its protein is CASSPGLAGEASGELFF. Full variable domain (missing parts from reference TRBV19 and TRBJ2-2): DGGITQSPKYLFRKEGQNVTLSCEQNLNHDAMYWYRQDPGQGLRLIYYSQIVNDFQKGDIAEGYSVSREKKESFPLTVTSAQKNPTAFYLCASSPGLAGEASGELFFGEGSRLTVL.

The chain couples TRBV4-1 to TRBJ1-4; possibly TRBD1 for D (6 bases). The germline V and J ends were trimmed by 4 bases and 7 bases, with 31 bases remaining between them. Germline loops: CDR1 MGHRA, CDR2 YSYEKL. The CDR3 runs 20 residues. CDR3 protein: CASSRPRAGTKVLGSEKLFF. DNA for the CDR3: TGCGCCAGCAGCCGACCCCGGGCCGGGACAAAAGTTCTAGGGAGTGAAAAACTGTTTTTT.

The chain couples TRBV9 to TRBJ2-7; D call uncertain. Germline V lookup: CDR1 SGDLS, CDR2 YYNGEE. The CDR3 totals 14 residues. Trimming shortened V by 4 bases and J by 7 bases, and 18 bases separated the two germline ends. DNA of the CDR3: TGTGCCAGCAGCCAAACCCCCCTCCTGAGGGAGCAGTACTTC. Translation gives CASSQTPLLREQYF.

The V gene is TRBV10-2, the J gene TRBJ1-2; no definite D call. The V end lost 7 bases, the J end lost 0 bases, and 30 bases lay between the germline ends. This CDR3 spans 20 amino acids. Germline-derived CDR1 and CDR2 are WSHSY and SAAADI. DNA of the CDR3: TGCGCCAGCACGGAAATACTCGGGCCTTGGGGTAGTACGGCTAACTATGGCTACACCTTC. Encoded protein: CASTEILGPWGSTANYGYTF.

The gene calls are TRBV30 and TRBJ1-2; 7 bases match TRBD1. The V segment lost 3 bases and the J segment 4 bases; nucleotides outside the gene matches: 14. This CDR3 is 16 amino acids long. From germline, CDR1 is GTSNPN and CDR2 SVGIG (reference sequence). CDR3 region: CAWRGGLGNFPYGYTF. The CDR3 DNA reads as TGTGCCTGGAGAGGGGGCCTAGGTAATTTCCCCTATGGCTACACCTTC.

The chain joins TRBV18 to TRBJ1-2, with D maybe TRBD1 (6 bases). Germline loops: CDR1 KGHSH, CDR2 LQKENI. This CDR3 spans 13 amino acids. Between the trimmed V and J ends, which lost 4 bases and 7 bases, there was a span of 13 bases. For the CDR3, the DNA is TGTGCCAGCTCACAGTCGGGGGCGCGTGGCTACACCTTC. Amino acid sequence: CASSQSGARGYTF.

The chain uses TRBV6-1 and TRBJ2-3; D possibly uses TRBD1 or TRBD2 (6 bases each). The CDR3 covers 16 residues. Germline loops: CDR1 MNHNS, CDR2 SASEGT. The V end lost 4 bases, the J end lost 5 bases, and 19 bases lay between the germline ends. CDR3 residues: CASSAGWGAERDTQYF. The CDR3 DNA is TGTGCCAGCAGTGCAGGGTGGGGGGCCGAGAGAGATACGCAGTATTTT.

J is TRBJ2-6 and V is TRBV19; possibly TRBD1 for D (7 bases). Germline V gene data show CDR1 as LNHDA and CDR2 as SQIVND (reference sequence). Trimming shortened V by 7 bases and J by 4 bases, and 20 bases separated the two germline ends. This CDR3 contains 17 residues. CDR3 sequence reads: CASIDGGGASGANVLTF. The CDR3 DNA reads as TGTGCCAGTATTGATGGAGGGGGCGCTTCCGGGGCCAACGTCCTGACTTTC.

The chain carries TRBV9 and TRBJ1-1; D remains unclear. Per the germline V gene, CDR1 is SGDLS and CDR2 is YYNGEE. V lost 0 bases, J lost 3 bases, and 6 bases lay in between. The CDR3 runs to 13 residues. DNA of the CDR3: TGTGCCAGCAGCGTAGGTCCCGACACTGAAGCTTTCTTT. It encodes CASSVGPDTEAFF.

This sequence joins TRBV13 and TRBJ2-7, with 9 bases fitting TRBD1. The trim removed 4 bases at V and 3 bases at J, leaving 7 bases unmatched. The germline V gene encodes CDR1 PRHDT and CDR2 FYEKMQ (reference sequence). The CDR3 has 15 residues. This CDR3 reads CASSSAPGQGYEQYF. In DNA, the CDR3 is TGTGCCAGCAGCTCAGCCCCGGGACAGGGCTACGAGCAGTACTTC.

This chain links TRBV7-2 with TRBJ2-1; the D gene is possibly TRBD1 (5 bases). The ends were cut back, 5 bases at V and 0 bases at J, with 11 bases in the middle. The CDR3 runs to 15 residues. The germline V gene encodes CDR1 SGHTA and CDR2 FQGNSA. The DNA of the CDR3 is TGTGCCAGCAGCATCACAGGAATCTCCTACAATGAGCAGTTCTTC. Protein sequence: CASSITGISYNEQFF.

This clone was counted once. The rearrangement joins TRBV7-9 to TRBJ2-5; either TRBD1 or TRBD2 may supply D (7 bases each). CDR1 SEHNR and CDR2 FQNEAQ come from the germline V gene (reference sequence). Trimming stripped 5 bases from V and 2 bases from J, with 15 bases between. This CDR3 contains 15 residues. CDR3 nucleotides: TGTGCCAGCAGCAACAGGGGAGGGGATCAAGAGACCCAGTACTTC. Protein: CASSNRGGDQETQYF. Complete variable domain (other parts from reference TRBV7-9 and TRBJ2-5): DTGVSQNPRHKITKRGQNVTFRCDPISEHNRLYWYRQTLGQGPEFLTYFQNEAQLEKSRLLSDRFSAERPKGSFSTLEIQRTEQGDSAMYLCASSNRGGDQETQYFGPGTRLLVL.

The chain links TRBV7-3 to TRBJ1-2; TRBD1 matches 8 bases. Germline CDR1 and CDR2: SGHTA and FQGTGA. The CDR3 contains 14 residues. Unmatched junction bases numbered 9, after V lost 5 bases and J lost 7 bases. The CDR3 DNA reads TGTGCCAGCAGCCAAGGACAGGGCTTTGGTGGCTACACCTTC. Translating it yields CASSQGQGFGGYTF.

The rearrangement joins TRBV29-1 to TRBJ1-1; 7 bases are a match to TRBD1. Looked up from germline, CDR1 is SQVTM and CDR2 is ANQGSEA. This CDR3 has 14 amino acids. Trimming took 8 bases from V and 3 from J; bases not matched to a gene: 12. The CDR3 protein is CSPGISGGDTEAFF. The CDR3 nucleotides read TGCAGCCCAGGAATATCAGGGGGGGACACTGAAGCTTTCTTT.

In the case of this clone: The sample has other DNA sequences that encode this CDR3 too. This chain links TRBV7-2 with TRBJ2-7; 7 bases map to TRBD1. V was pared by 5 bases and J by 1 base, with 2 bases of the junction left unmatched. The germline V gene has CDR1 SGHTA and CDR2 FQGNSA. This CDR3 has 13 residues. This CDR3 reads CASSRTGSYEQYF. The DNA of the CDR3 is TGTGCCAGCAGCCGGACAGGATCCTACGAGCAGTACTTC.

The rearrangement links TRBV19 to TRBJ1-2; TRBD1 agrees at 7 bases. In germline, CDR1 is LNHDA, CDR2 SQIVND (reference sequence). This CDR3 contains 14 residues. J was trimmed by 4 bases and V by 6 bases; bases with no gene match: 8. CDR3 in amino acids: CASRDRDRAYGYTF. DNA of the CDR3: TGTGCCAGTAGGGACCGGGACAGAGCCTATGGCTACACCTTC.

The J gene is TRBJ1-6, the V gene TRBV6-1; D is uncertain. The CDR3 sequence is 15 residues long. Per the germline V gene, CDR1 is MNHNS and CDR2 is SASEGT. The V end lost 3 bases, the J end lost 5 bases, and 11 bases lay between the germline ends. The CDR3 reads CASSEFTYNNSPLHF. In DNA form, the CDR3 reads TGTGCCAGCAGTGAGTTCACGTATAATAATTCACCCCTCCACTTT.

This rearrangement joins TRBV11-2 to TRBJ2-1, with D perhaps TRBD1 or TRBD2 (6 bases each). V lost 5 bases and J 7 bases, leaving 18 bases between the germline ends. Germline loops: CDR1 SGHAT, CDR2 FQNNGV. The CDR3 runs 15 residues. In nucleotides, the CDR3 is TGTGCCAGCAGCCCGACCGGGGGCGGGTGGAATGAGCAGTTCTTC. It translates to CASSPTGGGWNEQFF. Full variable domain (missing parts from reference TRBV11-2 and TRBJ2-1): EAGVAQSPRYKIIEKRQSVAFWCNPISGHATLYWYQQILGQGPKLLIQFQNNGVVDDSQLPKDRFSAERLKGVDSTLKIQPAKLEDSAVYLCASSPTGGGWNEQFFGPGTRLTVL.

The V and J genes are TRBV2 and TRBJ2-7; TRBD1 matches at 8 bases. The V gene's germline CDR1 is SNHLY and CDR2 FYNNEI. The CDR3 spans 14 residues. J was trimmed by 2 bases and V by 4 bases; bases with no gene match: 4. The CDR3 bases are TGTGCCAGCAGTGGTCAGGGGGCGGCCTACGAGCAGTACTTC. It translates to CASSGQGAAYEQYF.

The V call is TRBV7-6, the J call TRBJ1-3, with D maybe TRBD1 (6 bases). The CDR3 has 17 amino acids. Germline CDR1 reads SGHVS; CDR2 reads FNYEAQ. Between the trimmed V and J ends, which lost 1 base and 3 bases, there was a span of 16 bases. The DNA of the CDR3 is TGTGCCAGCAGCTTAGTTCCGAACAGGGAAGGTGGAAACACCATATATTTT. Its protein is CASSLVPNREGGNTIYF. The whole variable domain, remainder taken from reference TRBV7-6 and TRBJ1-3, is GAGVSQSPRYKVTKRGQDVALRCDPISGHVSLYWYRQALGQGPEFLTYFNYEAQQDKSGLPNDRFSAERPEGSISTLTIQRTEQRDSAMYRCASSLVPNREGGNTIYFGEGSWLTVV.

In its sample, this clone was seen once. This sequence joins TRBV7-3 and TRBJ2-3; 8 bases are shared with TRBD2. This CDR3 comprises 14 residues. Germline trimming cut 1 base from V and 3 bases from J; bases unmatched to any gene: 0. Looked up from germline, CDR1 is SGHTA and CDR2 is FQGTGA. The DNA for the CDR3 is TGTGCCAGCAGCTTAAGCGGGGGGACAGATACGCAGTATTTT. It is translated as CASSLSGGTDTQYF.

Within the sample, this clone is large. The chain carries TRBV4-3 and TRBJ1-2, with a possible D match to TRBD1 (6 bases). Germline assignment: CDR1 LGHNA and CDR2 YSLEER. There are 14 residues in the CDR3. V shed 0 bases and J shed 7 bases, with 12 bases lying between them. CDR3 nucleotide sequence: TGCGCCAGCAGCCAAGATTGGGGGGGCATTGGCTACACCTTC. Translation: CASSQDWGGIGYTF.